These 14 T cell receptor beta chains share one sample of origin, sequenced in a study of low-dose radiotherapy and immunotherapy resistance in tumors. Stated time point: before trial treatment. TRAV and TRBV primers primed cDNA for both TCRalpha and TCRbeta. Using a constant-region primer together with a V-primer adapter, TCRs were subjected to 20 PCR cycles of amplification. TCRdb re-called the reads with MiXCR, one entry per CDR3 protein. The top ten clones hold around 3.5% of a sample with around 36,000 distinct CDR3 sequences, roughly 30% of them seen once. Source: PBMCs, taken before treatment. Receptor source: a male donor with gallbladder cancer.

The rearrangement joins TRBV25-1 to TRBJ2-2, with a tentative D call TRBD1 (6 bases). Trimming removed 4 bases from V and 1 base from J, with 7 bases in between. CDR1 MGHDK and CDR2 SYGVNS come from the germline V gene. This CDR3 contains 14 residues. CDR3 in DNA: TGTGCCAGCAGTGGGACAGAGAACACCGGGGAGCTGTTTTTT. This sequence encodes CASSGTENTGELFF.

This clonotype has ten or more counts. The chain is built from TRBV9 and TRBJ2-2, with 7 bases that match TRBD1. Germline V gene lookup returns CDR1 SGDLS and CDR2 YYNGEE. Trimming cost V 5 bases and J 1 base; bases outside gene matches: 5. CDR3 length equals 15 residues. The CDR3 DNA sequence: TGTGCCAGCAGTACGGGACAGTTGAACACCGGGGAGCTGTTTTTT. This gives the protein CASSTGQLNTGELFF. The variable domain in full, completed from reference TRBV9 and TRBJ2-2, reads DSGVTQTPKHLITATGQRVTLRCSPRSGDLSVYWYQQSLDQGLQFLIQYYNGEERAKGNILERFSAQQFPDLHSELNLSSLELGDSALYFCASSTGQLNTGELFFGEGSRLTVL.

This clonotype was detected ten times or more. The chain employs TRBV7-2 and TRBJ2-7, with 9 bases that match TRBD1. V was pared by 5 bases and J by 6 bases, with 8 bases of the junction left unmatched. CDR3 length: 14 residues. CDR1 and CDR2 from the germline V gene are SGHTA and FQGNSA. CDR3 in amino acids: CASSPGQGDFEQYF. The CDR3 nucleotides are TGTGCCAGCAGCCCGGGACAGGGTGACTTCGAGCAGTACTTC. The complete variable domain, with remaining parts taken from reference TRBV7-2 and TRBJ2-7, reads GAGVSQSPSNKVTEKGKDVELRCDPISGHTALYWYRQSLGQGLEFLIYFQGNSAPDKSGLPSDRFSAERTGGSVSTLTIQRTQQEDSAVYLCASSPGQGDFEQYFGPGTRLTVT.

This clonotype showed up just a few times. The V and J genes are TRBV6-1 and TRBJ1-5; D gene ambiguous. CDR1 and CDR2 (germline): MNHNS, SASEGT. V lost 1 base and J lost 4, with 5 bases in between. This CDR3 spans 13 amino acids. CDR3 sequence: CASSEEENQPQHF. CDR3 bases: TGTGCCAGCAGTGAAGAGGAGAATCAGCCCCAGCATTTT.

This chain joins TRBV9 and TRBJ2-2, with a weak D call TRBD2 (5 bases). This CDR3 spans 14 amino acids. V gave up 0 bases and J gave up 4 bases, with 7 bases separating them. Germline CDR1 reads SGDLS; CDR2 reads YYNGEE. Here the CDR3 DNA reads TGTGCCAGCAGCGTAGCAGGAGGCACCGGGGAGCTGTTTTTT. This gives the protein CASSVAGGTGELFF.

At least ten counts were recorded for this clonotype. This sequence joins TRBV20-1 and TRBJ1-2, with no clear D. There are 13 residues in the CDR3. The V end was cut by 2 bases, the J end by 7 bases, with 14 bases between. Germline CDR1 reads DFQATT; CDR2 reads SNEGSKA (reference sequence). The CDR3 DNA is TGCAGTGCTAGACCTCCTCGGTACTCTGGCTACACCTTC. As protein: CSARPPRYSGYTF.

The rearrangement joins TRBV28 to TRBJ2-2; no firm D call. Between the trimmed V and J ends, which lost 10 bases and 1 base, there was a span of 13 bases. The CDR3 covers 14 residues. CDR1 MDHEN and CDR2 SYDVKM come from the germline V gene. In DNA, the CDR3 is TGTGCCATCCTCGGTAGCCTGAACACCGGGGAGCTGTTTTTT. This sequence encodes CAILGSLNTGELFF.

For this clonotype: This sequence is one base from a far larger clone and is likely a read error. The rearrangement uses TRBV28 and TRBJ2-1; 9 nucleotides agree with TRBD2. This CDR3 is 17 amino acids long. The J segment lost 10 bases and the V segment lost 7 bases, leaving 20 bases of the junction unmatched. The V gene's germline CDR1 is MDHEN and CDR2 SYDVKM. The CDR3 nucleotides are TGTGCCAGCAACCGGCTAGCGGGATATTCCCTTACCTACGAGCAGTTCTTC. This codes for CASNRLAGYSLTYEQFF.

The CDR3 is CASSLGPLQIHQPQHF. Written as DNA, the CDR3 is TGTGCCAGCAGCTTGGGCCCCCTACAGATCCATCAGCCCCAGCATTTT. The chain uses TRBV7-2 and TRBJ1-5; D unclear. Between the trimmed V and J ends, which lost 3 bases and 5 bases, there was a span of 17 bases. Germline loops: CDR1 SGHTA, CDR2 FQGNSA. The CDR3 is 16 amino acids.

The gene calls are TRBV7-8 and TRBJ2-7, with 11 bases lining up with TRBD1. With V trimmed by 7 bases and J by 3 bases, 5 bases remained unmatched. The CDR3 is 14 amino acids. Germline CDR1 reads SGHVS; CDR2 reads FQNEAQ. The chain's CDR3 is CASTRGQGGYEQYF. Here the CDR3 DNA reads TGTGCCAGCACCCGGGGACAGGGGGGCTACGAGCAGTACTTC.

The V call is TRBV19, the J call TRBJ2-2; TRBD1 is a possible D gene (6 bases). There are 14 residues in the CDR3. Germline V gene data show CDR1 as LNHDA and CDR2 as SQIVND (reference sequence). Trimming took off 5 bases at V and 6 bases at J, with 13 bases between the two ends. DNA for the CDR3: TGTGCCAGTAGTCCAGGACAGTCCCCCGGGGAGCTGTTTTTT. Its protein is CASSPGQSPGELFF.

A remark on this clonotype: A far larger clone is one base from this, pointing to a likely read error. This chain's CDR3 is CASSDDRESYEQFF. In DNA, the CDR3 is TGCGCCAGCAGCGATGACAGGGAATCCTACGAGCAGTTCTTC. The chain combines TRBV5-1 with TRBJ2-1, with 7 bases matching TRBD1. J lost 10 bases, V lost 4 bases, and 11 bases had no gene match. The CDR3 is made up of 14 amino acids. CDR1 and CDR2 from the germline V gene are SGHRS and YFSETQ. Full variable domain (outside the CDR3, taken from reference TRBV5-1 and TRBJ2-1): KAGVTQTPRYLIKTRGQQVTLSCSPISGHRSVSWYQQTPGQGLQFLFEYFSETQRNKGNFPGRFSGRQFSNSRSEMNVSTLELGDSALYLCASSDDRESYEQFFGPGTRLTVL.

This clonotype was seen many times. V is TRBV12-3 or TRBV12-4 and J is TRBJ1-5, with D possibly TRBD1 on 6 matching bases. Trimming cost V 3 bases and J 7 bases, with 10 bases left between them. The CDR3 has 13 residues. The DNA for the CDR3 is TGTGCCAGCAGTTTCGCAGGGGACCAGCCCCAGCATTTT. Residues: CASSFAGDQPQHF.

Only a few counts were recorded for this clonotype. The genes are TRBV6-5 and TRBJ2-1; D gene unclear. Looked up from germline, CDR1 is MNHEY and CDR2 is SVGAGI. The CDR3 contains 13 residues. Trimming left V 4 bases short and J 6 bases short, with 10 bases between. The CDR3 spells CASSSGYRNEQFF. The CDR3 DNA reads as TGTGCCAGCAGTTCCGGGTATCGCAATGAGCAGTTCTTC.